Included here is one T cell receptor beta chain sequence, with context. Only a few counts were recorded for this clonotype. The clone's antigen remains unknown. Base-call qualities are not available, and no considerably larger clone is one nucleotide away. The record originates from a study of response to subunit inactivated influenza vaccine (dated by TCRdb to the late 2010s). Notes on the research overall: Deep quantitative profiling of the T cell receptor repertoire was used in the study to follow responses to a trivalent subunit inactivated influenza vaccine. The research as a whole found: The authors proposed that each seasonal influenza vaccination may bring in only a limited number of new T cells.

Libraries were prepared through RT-PCR. TCRdb records Illumina HiSeq 2500 as the sequencer. TCRdb took the public reads, trimmed them with fastp at Q25, ran MiXCR for clone calling and kept in-frame beta chains. A single entry per CDR3 protein holds the most common genes and DNA from its merged rows. This sample holds roughly 500,000 distinct CDR3 sequences; 16% were observed only once. Roughly 3% of the sample rests with the top ten. The cysteine opens and the phenylalanine closes a CDR3 of 14 amino acids. The retained sequence is limited to the CDR3, 42 bases, with the frame set at the first base. In the germline V gene, CDR1 corresponds to LGHNA and CDR2 to YSLEER. V was cut back by 4 bases and J by 4 bases, leaving a gap of 13 bases between them.

Source: CD4+ T cells sorted from PBMCs, taken around 2 years after vaccination. The rearranged segments are TRBV4-3 and TRBJ1-1; the D gene is possibly TRBD1, with 5 bases matching. The TCR was taken from a man between 50 and 75 years old who received an inactivated influenza vaccine. Donor details come from another sample of the same person, matched by shared clones. The CDR3 reads as follows: CASSRGPRGTEAFF. The nucleotide sequence reads TGCGCCAGCAGCCGCGGGCCAAGGGGCACTGAAGCTTTCTTT.